This TCR beta chain was captured by sequencing in a study of regulatory T cells in long-lasting Graves disease. Broader study findings: Patients with persistent disease showed a bias toward TRBV28, TRBJ1-2 and TRBJ2-5.

Notes on this clonotype: Its specificity is not known.

CDR3-region Arm-PCR and iRepertoire HTBI primers produced the TCR beta libraries. In the original processing: Throughout the samples, researchers identified roughly 59 TRBV and 14 TRBJ segments. TCRdb re-called the multiplex PCR reads through MiXCR, storing one row per CDR3 protein. TCRdb's processing, not the authors' own work, is the source of the V and J calls. The data hold around 420,000 distinct CDR3 sequences, with roughly a sixth observed a single time. Germline CDR1 reads MNHEY; CDR2 reads SMNVEV (reference sequence). Trimming left V 2 bases short and J 1 base short, with 12 bases between. This CDR3 is built from 16 residues. As for time point: newly diagnosed GD, antithyroid drugs for less than 3 months. Isolated PBMC RNA provided the starting material for the TCR library.

The receptor was derived from a female donor with Graves disease. The J gene is TRBJ1-5, the V gene TRBV27; a weak D match, TRBD1 (6 bases). This specimen was peripheral blood mononuclear cells (PBMCs), taken at new diagnosis, from a patient treated with antithyroid drugs. The chain's CDR3 is CASSLRTEGSNQPQHF. CDR3 bases: TGTGCCAGCAGTTTACGGACAGAGGGAAGCAATCAGCCCCAGCATTTT.